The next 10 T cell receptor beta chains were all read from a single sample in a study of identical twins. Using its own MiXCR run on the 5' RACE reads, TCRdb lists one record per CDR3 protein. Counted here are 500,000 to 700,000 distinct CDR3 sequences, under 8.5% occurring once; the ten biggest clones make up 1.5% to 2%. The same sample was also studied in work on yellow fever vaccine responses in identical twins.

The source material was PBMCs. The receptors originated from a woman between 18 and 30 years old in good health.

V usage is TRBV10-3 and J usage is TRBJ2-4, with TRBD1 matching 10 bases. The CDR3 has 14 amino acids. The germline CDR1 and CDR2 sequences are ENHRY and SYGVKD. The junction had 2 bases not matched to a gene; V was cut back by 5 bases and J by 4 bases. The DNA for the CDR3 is TGTGCCATCAGTCAGGGACAGGGGAAAAACATTCAGTACTTC. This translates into CAISQGQGKNIQYF.

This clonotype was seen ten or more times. CDR3 region: CASSYDGRTGRETQYF. CDR3 coding DNA: TGTGCCAGCAGTTACGATGGGCGAACGGGACGGGAGACCCAGTACTTC. The rearrangement uses TRBV6-2 or TRBV6-3 and TRBJ2-5; either TRBD1 or TRBD2 may fit D (5 bases each). This CDR3 is 16 amino acids long. V lost 2 bases, J lost 5 bases, and 18 bases lay in between. CDR1 is MNHEY, CDR2 SVGEGT, per germline.

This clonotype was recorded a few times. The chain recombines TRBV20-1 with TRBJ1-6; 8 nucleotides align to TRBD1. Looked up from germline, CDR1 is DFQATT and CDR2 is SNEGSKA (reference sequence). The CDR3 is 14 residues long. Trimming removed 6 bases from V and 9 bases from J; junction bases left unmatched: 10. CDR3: CSAPSQGVGSPLHF. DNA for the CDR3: TGCAGTGCCCCCTCACAGGGGGTAGGTTCACCCCTCCACTTT.

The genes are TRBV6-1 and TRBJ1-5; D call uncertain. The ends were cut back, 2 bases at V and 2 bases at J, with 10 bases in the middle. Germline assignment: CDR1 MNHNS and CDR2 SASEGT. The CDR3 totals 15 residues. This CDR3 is CASSENASGNQPQHF. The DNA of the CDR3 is TGTGCCAGCAGTGAAAATGCCAGTGGCAATCAGCCCCAGCATTTT.

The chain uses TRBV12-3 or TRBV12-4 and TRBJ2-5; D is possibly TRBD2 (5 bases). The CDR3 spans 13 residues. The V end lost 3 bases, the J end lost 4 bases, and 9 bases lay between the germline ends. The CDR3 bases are TGTGCCAGCAGTTTCGTCGAGGGAGAGACCCAGTACTTC. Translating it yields CASSFVEGETQYF.

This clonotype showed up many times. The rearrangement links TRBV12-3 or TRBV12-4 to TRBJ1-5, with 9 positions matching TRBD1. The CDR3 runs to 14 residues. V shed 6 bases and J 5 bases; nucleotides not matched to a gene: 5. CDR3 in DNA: TGTGCCAGCAGGCCGGGACAGGGTGATCAGCCCCAGCATTTT. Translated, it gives CASRPGQGDQPQHF.

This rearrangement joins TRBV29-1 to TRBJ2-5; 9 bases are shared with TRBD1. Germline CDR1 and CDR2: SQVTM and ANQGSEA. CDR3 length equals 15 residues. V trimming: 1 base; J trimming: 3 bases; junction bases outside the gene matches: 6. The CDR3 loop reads CSVEGGDRVKETQYF. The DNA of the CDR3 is TGCAGCGTTGAAGGGGGGGACAGGGTTAAAGAGACCCAGTACTTC.

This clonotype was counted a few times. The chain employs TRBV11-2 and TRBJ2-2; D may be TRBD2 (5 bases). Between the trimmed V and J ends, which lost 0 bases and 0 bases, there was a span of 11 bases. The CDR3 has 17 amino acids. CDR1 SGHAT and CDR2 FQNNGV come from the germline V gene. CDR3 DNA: TGTGCCAGCAGCTTAGATCAGAGGGTCCCGAACACCGGGGAGCTGTTTTTT. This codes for CASSLDQRVPNTGELFF.

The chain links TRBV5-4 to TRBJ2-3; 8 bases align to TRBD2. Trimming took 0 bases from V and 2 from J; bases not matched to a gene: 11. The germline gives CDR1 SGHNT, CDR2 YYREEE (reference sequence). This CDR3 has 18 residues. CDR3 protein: CASSLAGGAETNTDTQYF. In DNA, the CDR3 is TGTGCCAGCAGCTTGGCGGGGGGGGCGGAGACGAACACAGATACGCAGTATTTT.

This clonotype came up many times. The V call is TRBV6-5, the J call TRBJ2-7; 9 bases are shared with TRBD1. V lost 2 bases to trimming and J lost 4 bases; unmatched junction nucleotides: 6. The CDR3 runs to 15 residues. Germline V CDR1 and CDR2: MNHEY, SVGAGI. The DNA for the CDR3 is TGTGCCAGCAGTTACACAGGACAGGGGCCTTACGAGCAGTACTTC. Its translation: CASSYTGQGPYEQYF.